The rows below give T cell receptor beta chains drawn from one sample of a study of blood T cells in healthy people across ages. TCRdb processed the 5' RACE reads anew with MiXCR; each CDR3 protein has one entry. The table has fewer than 900,000 distinct CDR3 sequences, around 36% seen once. Sample: blood. Every receptor here comes from a man aged 18 to 30 in good health. Each CDR3 is given with its conserved first and last residue.

j_call v_call cdr3_aa
TRBJ2-3 TRBV4-2 CASSFRQGSGTDTQYF
TRBJ2-1 TRBV6-6 CASSPFRDRPSYNEQFF
TRBJ1-5 TRBV20-1 CSTSGGSNQPQHF
TRBJ2-2 TRBV12-3/TRBV12-4 CASSLWRGELFF
NA TRBV6-6 CASNGGSYNEQYF
TRBJ2-2 TRBV4-3 CASSHSGTGELFF
TRBJ2-1 TRBV29-1 CSVEGTGVGSYNEQFF
TRBJ2-5 TRBV20-1 CSARFTSEETQYF
TRBJ1-6 TRBV4-2 CASSQEMGAGGRSPLHF
TRBJ2-5 TRBV28 CASSIREPTQQYF
TRBJ2-2 TRBV12-3/TRBV12-4 CASNFDRGNTGELFF
TRBJ1-2 TRBV9 CASSPRGGTGQNLNYGYTF
TRBJ1-4 TRBV4-3 CASSQVQGASNEKLFF
TRBJ1-5 TRBV4-1 CASSKRATGAEIRNQPQHF
TRBJ2-7 TRBV20-1 CSARIGRRKLQEAQYF
TRBJ2-1 TRBV7-2 CASSHPQGNEQFF
TRBJ2-2 TRBV12-3/TRBV12-4 CASSPQGRTGELFF
TRBJ1-2 TRBV4-1 CASSQQNRGYYGYTF
TRBJ1-2 TRBV12-3/TRBV12-4 CASSLLQGSDYGYTF
TRBJ2-1 TRBV7-6 CASSQGYRGQSSYNEQFF
TRBJ2-7 TRBV7-2 CASSPLLLGRGSYEQYF
TRBJ1-1 TRBV7-2 CASSLDELEAFF
TRBJ2-5 TRBV12-3/TRBV12-4 CASRPGTGPGETQYF
TRBJ1-5 TRBV20-1 CSAARNSVGGGNNQPQHF
TRBJ1-1 TRBV7-2 CASSLGLGYEAFF
TRBJ1-4 TRBV7-2 CASSLEGQGYEKLFF
TRBJ1-1 TRBV11-1 CASSQTGGKTEAFF
TRBJ2-7 TRBV6-5 CASSTPGTGHYEQYF
TRBJ2-1 TRBV20-1 CSARDRDRVNEQFF
TRBJ1-2 TRBV7-9 CASTIQEGLGYTF
TRBJ1-2 TRBV7-9 CASSSDNRRHINYGYTF
TRBJ1-1 TRBV7-9 CASSSRRTLQGTGAFF
TRBJ1-4 TRBV6-1 CASSEQTATNEKLFF
TRBJ1-1 TRBV4-1 CASSQDRGLNTEAFF
TRBJ2-4 TRBV10-3 CAITQDRGKTSFIAKNIQYF
TRBJ2-5 TRBV5-6 CASSWGHPNEQYF
TRBJ1-5 TRBV5-1 CASSFSSGRNQPQHF
TRBJ2-7 TRBV5-1 CASSTTLGSTYEQYF
TRBJ1-2 TRBV7-8 CASSLGRPENYGYTF
TRBJ1-2 TRBV25-1 CASSEPPGAIDYGYTF
TRBJ2-3 TRBV2 CASSGSGQGAPTDTQYF
TRBJ2-3 TRBV9 CAGSRRGVDTQYF
TRBJ2-1 TRBV6-6 CASSYAPDRNNEQFF
TRBJ2-3 TRBV4-3 CASSQGSGSDTQYF
TRBJ1-6 TRBV20-1 CSAERDSNSPLHF
TRBJ1-1 TRBV5-1 CASSFISGRTEAFF
TRBJ2-1 TRBV6-6 CASSYSLGFNEQFF
TRBJ1-1 TRBV5-1 CASSPGPGEAFF
TRBJ2-1 TRBV20-1 CSARTSGSSYNEQFF
TRBJ2-3 TRBV20-1 CSARVAGGLSTDTQYF
TRBJ2-4 TRBV7-6 CASSPGSINIQYF
TRBJ1-1 TRBV7-9 CASGYPTGGPPGTFF
NA TRBV4-2 CASSHGTASSYNEQYF
TRBJ2-7 TRBV12-3/TRBV12-4 CASSHLDRVDEQYF